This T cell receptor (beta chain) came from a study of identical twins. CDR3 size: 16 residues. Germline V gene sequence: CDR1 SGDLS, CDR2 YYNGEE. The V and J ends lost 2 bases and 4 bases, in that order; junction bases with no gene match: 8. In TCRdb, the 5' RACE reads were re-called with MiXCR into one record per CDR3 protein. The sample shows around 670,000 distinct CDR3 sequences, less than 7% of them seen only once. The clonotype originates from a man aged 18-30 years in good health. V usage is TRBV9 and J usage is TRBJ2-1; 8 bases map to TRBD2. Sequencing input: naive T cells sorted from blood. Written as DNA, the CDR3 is TGTGCCAGCAGCGTCGGTCTTGGCGGGGGGTACAATGAGCAGTTCTTC. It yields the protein CASSVGLGGGYNEQFF.